This T cell receptor (beta chain) was recovered during a study of T-cell memory formation after mild COVID-19. General observations from the study: Whereas later expanders leaned CD4+, clones contracting day 15 to 85 showed a balanced CD4/CD8 makeup. There were some responding clones in pre-infection memory, which suggested that cross-reactive memory had joined.

Sample barcodes and UMIs were carried by the TCR alpha and TCR beta cDNA libraries that 5'RACE generated with constant-segment primers. TCRdb re-analysed the 5' RACE reads in MiXCR, keeping a single row per CDR3 protein. In the table there are about 240,000 distinct CDR3 sequences, roughly 9.4% of which are singletons. This clonotype has more than one count but fewer than ten. The antigen is unknown. This CDR3 is built from 16 residues. Germline trimming cut 6 bases from V and 1 base from J; bases unmatched to any gene: 6. CDR1 ENHRY and CDR2 SYGVKD come from the germline V gene. The chain carries TRBV10-3 and TRBJ1-3, with 10 bases identical to TRBD1. The sequenced sample was PBMCs or a T cell subset sorted from them (not recorded which). The receptor comes from a man younger than 30 who had mild COVID-19 (a few samples of this study predate the infection). Cell type and time point are not known. CDR3 loop: CAISEGQGPSGNTIYF. The CDR3 DNA reads TGTGCCATCAGCGAGGGACAGGGGCCGTCTGGAAACACCATATATTTT.